The rows below give T cell receptor beta chains drawn from one sample of a study of identifying expanded T cells in peripheral blood. Repertoires were generated with immunoSEQ multiplex PCR, while TCRdb's copy carries only in-frame clones and drops some. Of about 94,000 clones in the sample, roughly 86% were seen once. The specimen was blood. The receptors shown here come from a person aged 18 to 70 in good health. CDR3s include the opening cysteine and the closing phenylalanine or tryptophan. The D gene is left open where the match is weak. Rows may omit the clone size; those that give it use once, few, many or a size class.

NA,TRBJ1-5,TRBV4-2,NA,TGTGCCAGCAGCCAAGATCCGCAGGAAAGGGAGCAGCCCCAGCATTTT,CASSQDPQEREQPQHF
NA,TRBJ1-2,TRBV27,NA,TGTGCCAGCAGTATTAGGGGGAACTATGGCTACACCTTC,CASSIRGNYGYTF
NA,TRBJ1-5,TRBV6-1,TRBD1,TGTGCCAGCAGGATCCTGGGACAGGGGCATCAGCCCCAGCATTTT,CASRILGQGHQPQHF
NA,TRBJ2-3,TRBV11-2,TRBD1,TGTGCCAGCAGCTTATTTGGGGGACAGGGGACAGATACGCAGTATTTT,CASSLFGGQGTDTQYF
NA,TRBJ2-5,TRBV14,TRBD2,TGTGCCAGCAGCCCAGCCGAGGCTAGCGGGATGGGGGAACAAGAGACCCAGTACTTC,CASSPAEASGMGEQETQYF
NA,TRBJ1-1,TRBV6-6,NA,TGTGCCAGCAATGCACTTTTGAACACTGAAGCTTTCTTT,CASNALLNTEAFF
NA,TRBJ2-1,TRBV14,NA,TGTGCCAGCAGCCACGGGCACCCCACAGAGTTCGGGTACAATGAGCAGTTCTTC,CASSHGHPTEFGYNEQFF
NA,TRBJ1-3,TRBV11-3,NA,TGTGCCAGCAGCTTAAGCTTAGTCTCTGGAAACACCATATATTTT,CASSLSLVSGNTIYF
NA,TRBJ1-4,TRBV13,NA,TGTGCCAGCACCAAAAGGCGGTTGGGGTATAATGAAAAACTGTTTTTT,CASTKRRLGYNEKLFF
NA,TRBJ2-7,TRBV10-1,NA,TGCGCCAGCAGTGAGTCAGGCGGGGAGCAGTACTTC,CASSESGGEQYF
NA,TRBJ1-1,TRBV19,NA,TGTGCCAGTAGTATAGACAGGGGTACGAAGGGCACTGAAGCTTTCTTT,CASSIDRGTKGTEAFF
NA,TRBJ2-1,TRBV7-2,TRBD2,TGTGCCAGCAGCTTGTGGGGCGGGAGTACCTACAATGAGCAGTTCTTC,CASSLWGGSTYNEQFF
NA,TRBJ2-1,TRBV7-3,NA,TGTGCCAGCAGCCCCGGTTGGGGCGGCCACAATGAGCAGTTCTTC,CASSPGWGGHNEQFF
NA,TRBJ1-5,TRBV21-1,NA,TGTGCCAGCAGCAAACCTACCGGGACAGGGTTTAGTCAGCCCCAGCATTTT,CASSKPTGTGFSQPQHF
NA,TRBJ2-7,TRBV7-9,NA,TGTGCCAGCAGCTTAGAAGACAACTCCTACGAGCAGTACTTC,CASSLEDNSYEQYF
NA,TRBJ1-1,TRBV5-1,NA,TGCGCCAGCAGCTTGGCTCCCCCAGAAAATGAAGCTTTCTTT,CASSLAPPENEAFF
few,TRBJ1-2,TRBV7-2,NA,TGTGCCAGCAGCCACGGGGGGCCCTATGGCTACACCTTC,CASSHGGPYGYTF